This TCR beta chain derives from a study of cytomegalovirus exposure and HLA in healthy donors. Trimming shortened V by 7 bases and J by 5 bases, and 15 bases separated the two germline ends. The CDR3 has 14 residues. Germline V CDR1 and CDR2: LNHDA, SQIVND (reference sequence). Vbeta (60) and Jbeta (13) primers were used in the PCR. TCRdb's copy holds only in-frame clones and misses some; the assay was immunoSEQ multiplex PCR. The sample consists of some 180,000 clones, 60% to 85% of them appearing once. The receptor was derived from a male donor in good health and CMV-seronegative. The chain combines TRBV19 with TRBJ1-5; possibly TRBD1 for D (6 bases). The sequenced sample consisted of PBMCs. The CDR3 loop is CASNLRGAHQPQHF. The CDR3 coding sequence is TGTGCCAGTAACCTGCGGGGGGCACATCAGCCCCAGCATTTT.